This T cell receptor beta chain was recovered during a study of control samples from healthy donors and cancer patients. Sequenced by immunoSEQ multiplex PCR; TCRdb stores in-frame clones only, minus some. The sample consists of about 160,000 clones, over 85% of them appearing once. Trimming cost V 8 bases and J 1 base, with 20 bases left between them. The CDR3 totals 16 residues. The germline V gene has CDR1 KGHSY and CDR2 FQNENV. Sequenced sample: blood. The TCR originated in a young man in good health. V is TRBV16 and J is TRBJ1-1; a weak D match, TRBD1 (6 bases). CDR3 loop: CASVRGGIGWNTEAFF. DNA of the CDR3: TGTGCCAGCGTCAGGGGTGGAATCGGGTGGAACACTGAAGCTTTCTTT.